The clone carrying this T cell receptor (beta chain) was seen a handful of times. The sample is drawn from a study of blood T cell repertoires in COVID-19. Study at large: From the United States, Italy and Spain came samples of acute and convalescent COVID-19. Nucleic acid was either cDNA or gDNA, and it came from T cells, B-cell-depleted T cells, or PBMCs.

Original data processing: Scientists estimated how many nucleated cells there were by amplifying reference gene primers. The table came from immunoSEQ multiplex PCR; TCRdb's copy has only in-frame clones and leaves some out. Clone size and V and J calls were adopted from that table, with D and trimming inferred from the DNA. The top ten clones hold roughly 15% of a sample with some 150,000 clones, more than 80% of them seen once. With 0 bases removed from V and 2 bases from J, the gap between germline ends came to 8 bases. The CDR3 length is 16 residues. The germline gives CDR1 MNHEY, CDR2 SMNVEV (reference sequence).

This chain joins TRBV27 and TRBJ2-6, with D possibly TRBD1 on 6 matching bases. This TCR was sampled from a woman between 35 and 50 years old with acute or convalescent COVID-19. The specimen sequenced was peripheral blood. The DNA of the CDR3 is TGTGCCAGCAGTTTATCTTACAGGGCTGGGGCCAACGTCCTGACTTTC. This codes for CASSLSYRAGANVLTF.